The clone carrying this T cell receptor (beta chain) was detected ten times or more. The antigen is undetermined. Time point defined: sample taken at primary tumor resection. Sequencing was performed on whole RNA extracted from tumor and nontumor lung tissue, or from frozen PBMC, and the material was left unsorted. TCRdb passed the 5' RACE reads through MiXCR, listing each CDR3 protein once. The table shows 17,000 or so distinct CDR3 sequences, with approximately 6.3% occurring only once. From germline, CDR1 is SQVTM and CDR2 ANQGSEA. V dropped 2 bases and J dropped 3 bases, with 2 bases sitting between them. This CDR3 region has 11 residues. This entry belongs to a study of spatial heterogeneity in lung cancer. Background on the study: From matched bulk RNA-seq came a T cell module score, which showed a strong correlation with TCR transcript counts in tumor regions. TCR and UMI combinations that were unique each appeared, on average, more than ten times in raw reads. Findings and limits, study-wide: Higher tumor mutation counts went along with higher counts of expanded intratumoral alpha and beta TCRs. Ubiquitous and regional nonsynonymous mutations were each tracked by the matching count of ubiquitous or regional expanded TCRs.

This TCR was recovered from a male donor with early-stage non-small cell lung cancer. The chain joins TRBV29-1 to TRBJ2-1; the D is unclear. The starting material was lung tumor tissue, obtained at surgery. DNA of the CDR3: TGCAGCGTTGAAAGCTACAATGAGCAGTTCTTC. Protein sequence: CSVESYNEQFF.